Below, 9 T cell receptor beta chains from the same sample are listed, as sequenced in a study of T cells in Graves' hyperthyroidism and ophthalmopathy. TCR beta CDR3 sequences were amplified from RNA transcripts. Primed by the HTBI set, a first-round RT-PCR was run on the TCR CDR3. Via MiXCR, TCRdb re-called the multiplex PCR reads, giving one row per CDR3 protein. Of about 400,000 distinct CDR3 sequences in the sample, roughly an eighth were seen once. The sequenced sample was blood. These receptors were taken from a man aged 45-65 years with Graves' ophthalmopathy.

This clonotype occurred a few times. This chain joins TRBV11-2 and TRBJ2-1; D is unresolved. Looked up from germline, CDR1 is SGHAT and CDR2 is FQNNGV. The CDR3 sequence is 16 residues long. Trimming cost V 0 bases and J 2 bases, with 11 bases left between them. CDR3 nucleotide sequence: TGTGCCAGCAGCTTAGATAGGGTTAGAGCCTACAATGAGCAGTTCTTC. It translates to CASSLDRVRAYNEQFF.

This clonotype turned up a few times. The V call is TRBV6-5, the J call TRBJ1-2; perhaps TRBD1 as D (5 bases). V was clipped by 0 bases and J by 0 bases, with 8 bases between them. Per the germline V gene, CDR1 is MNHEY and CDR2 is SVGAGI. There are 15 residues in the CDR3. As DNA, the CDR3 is TGTGCCAGCAGTTACTCATGGGGGGCTAACTATGGCTACACCTTC. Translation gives CASSYSWGANYGYTF.

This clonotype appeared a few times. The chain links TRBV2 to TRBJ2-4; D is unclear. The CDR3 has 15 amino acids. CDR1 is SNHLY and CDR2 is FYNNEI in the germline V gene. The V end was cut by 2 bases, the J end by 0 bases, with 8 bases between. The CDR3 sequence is CASSEWLIAKNIQYF. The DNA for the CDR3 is TGTGCCAGCAGTGAATGGCTGATAGCCAAAAACATTCAGTACTTC. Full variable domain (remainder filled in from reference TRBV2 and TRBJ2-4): EPEVTQTPSHQVTQMGQEVILRCVPISNHLYFYWYRQILGQKVEFLVSFYNNEISEKSEIFDDQFSVERPDGSNFTLKIRSTKLEDSAMYFCASSEWLIAKNIQYFGAGTRLSVL.

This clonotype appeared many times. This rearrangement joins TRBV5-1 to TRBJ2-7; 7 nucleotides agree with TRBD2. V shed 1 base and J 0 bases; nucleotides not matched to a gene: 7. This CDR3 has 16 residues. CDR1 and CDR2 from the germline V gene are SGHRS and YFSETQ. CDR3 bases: TGCGCCAGCAGCTTGACCTACGGGACTAACTCCTACGAGCAGTACTTC. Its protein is CASSLTYGTNSYEQYF.

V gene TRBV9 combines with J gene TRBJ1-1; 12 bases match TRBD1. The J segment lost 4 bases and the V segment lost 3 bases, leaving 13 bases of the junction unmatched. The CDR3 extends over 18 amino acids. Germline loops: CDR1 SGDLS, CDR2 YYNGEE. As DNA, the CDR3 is TGTGCCAGCAGCGCCCGCGGGCGGGACAGGGGGCTAGGCACTGAAGCTTTCTTT. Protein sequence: CASSARGRDRGLGTEAFF. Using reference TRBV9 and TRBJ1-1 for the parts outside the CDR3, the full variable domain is DSGVTQTPKHLITATGQRVTLRCSPRSGDLSVYWYQQSLDQGLQFLIQYYNGEERAKGNILERFSAQQFPDLHSELNLSSLELGDSALYFCASSARGRDRGLGTEAFFGQGTRLTVV.

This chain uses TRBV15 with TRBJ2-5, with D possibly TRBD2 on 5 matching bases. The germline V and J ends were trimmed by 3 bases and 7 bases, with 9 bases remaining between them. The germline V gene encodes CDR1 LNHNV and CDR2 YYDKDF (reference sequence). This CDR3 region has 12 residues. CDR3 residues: CATSSGEGTQYF. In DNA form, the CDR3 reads TGTGCCACCAGCAGCGGGGAAGGGACCCAGTACTTC. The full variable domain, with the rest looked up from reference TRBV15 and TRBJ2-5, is DAMVIQNPRYQVTQFGKPVTLSCSQTLNHNVMYWYQQKSSQAPKLLFHYYDKDFNNEADTPDNFQSRRPNTSFCFLDIRSPGLGDTAMYLCATSSGEGTQYFGPGTRLLVL.

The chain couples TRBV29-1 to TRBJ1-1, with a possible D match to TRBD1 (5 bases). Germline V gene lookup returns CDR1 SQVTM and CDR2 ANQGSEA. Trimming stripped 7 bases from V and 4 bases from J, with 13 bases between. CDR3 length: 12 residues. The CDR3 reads CSASYQGTEAFF. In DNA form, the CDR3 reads TGCAGCGCCTCATATCAGGGCACTGAAGCTTTCTTT.

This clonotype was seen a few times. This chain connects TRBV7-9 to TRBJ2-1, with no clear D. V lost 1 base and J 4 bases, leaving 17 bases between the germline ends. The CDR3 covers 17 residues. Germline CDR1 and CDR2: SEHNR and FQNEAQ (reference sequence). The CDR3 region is CASSLGLDSNGYNEQFF. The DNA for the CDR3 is TGTGCCAGCAGCTTAGGGCTCGACTCCAACGGATACAATGAGCAGTTCTTC.

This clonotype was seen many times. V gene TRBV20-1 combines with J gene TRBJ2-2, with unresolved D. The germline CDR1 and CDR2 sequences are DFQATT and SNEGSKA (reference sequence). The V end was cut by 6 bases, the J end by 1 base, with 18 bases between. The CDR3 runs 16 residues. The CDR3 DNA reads TGCAGTGCAACACCCCGTCCAACCGTGAACACCGGGGAGCTGTTTTTT. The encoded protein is CSATPRPTVNTGELFF.